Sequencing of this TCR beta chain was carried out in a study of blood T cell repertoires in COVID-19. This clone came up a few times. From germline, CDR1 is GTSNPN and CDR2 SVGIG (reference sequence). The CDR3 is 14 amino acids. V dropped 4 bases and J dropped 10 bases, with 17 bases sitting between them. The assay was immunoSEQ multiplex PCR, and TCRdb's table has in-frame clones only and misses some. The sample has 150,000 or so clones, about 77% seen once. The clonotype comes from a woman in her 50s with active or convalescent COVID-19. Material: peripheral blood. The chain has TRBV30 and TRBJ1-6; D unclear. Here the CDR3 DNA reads TGTGCCTGGACTCCCGGAGGGTCGAGCTCACCCCTCCACTTT. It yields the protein CAWTPGGSSSPLHF.